What follows are 5 T cell receptor beta chains derived from one specimen sequenced in a study of T-cell memory formation after mild COVID-19. MiXCR was run by TCRdb on the 5' RACE reads, yielding one entry per CDR3 protein. The sample shows roughly 560,000 distinct CDR3 sequences, roughly 22% of them seen only once. The sample taken for sequencing was PBMCs or a T cell subset sorted from them (not recorded which). Every receptor here comes from an adult woman who had mild COVID-19 (a few samples of this study predate the infection). Cell type and time point are not known.

The chain joins TRBV24-1 to TRBJ2-1; D remains unclear. There are 14 residues in the CDR3. V dropped 0 bases and J dropped 9 bases, with 11 bases sitting between them. CDR1 is KGHDR, CDR2 SFDVKD, per germline. The CDR3 nucleotides are TGTGCCACCAGTGATTTGCAAGGGCGATTTGAGCAGTTCTTC. Translation gives CATSDLQGRFEQFF.

This clonotype was picked up a small number of times. V and J are TRBV3-1 and TRBJ2-7, with D unresolved. The CDR3 has 13 residues. V was clipped by 4 bases and J by 2 bases, with 9 bases between them. Germline assignment: CDR1 LGHDT and CDR2 YNNKEL (reference sequence). The CDR3 region has the DNA TGTGCCAGCAGCCCTCACGGCCCCTACGAGCAGTACTTC. The encoded protein is CASSPHGPYEQYF.

This chain connects TRBV2 to TRBJ2-7, with 11 nucleotides matching TRBD2. The CDR3 length is 14 residues. Germline trimming cut 8 bases from V and 7 bases from J; bases unmatched to any gene: 10. From germline, CDR1 is SNHLY and CDR2 FYNNEI. The CDR3: CASQPLAGAGEQYF. As DNA, the CDR3 is TGTGCCAGCCAACCACTAGCGGGGGCGGGGGAGCAGTACTTC.

This clonotype has just a few counts. CDR3 nucleotides: TGTGCCAGCAGCCCAAAGGGACCCTCACCTAACACCGGGGAGCTGTTTTTT. It is translated as CASSPKGPSPNTGELFF. This sequence joins TRBV14 and TRBJ2-2; D may be TRBD1 or TRBD2 (5 bases each). The CDR3 loop spans 17 amino acids. V was clipped by 4 bases and J by 2 bases, with 17 bases between them. The germline V gene has CDR1 SGHDN and CDR2 FVKESK.

This clonotype was detected only a few times. Here the CDR3 DNA reads TGTGCCAGCAGCTCGGGACTAGCGGGGCACAATGAGCAGTTCTTC. This translates into CASSSGLAGHNEQFF. The chain employs TRBV7-2 and TRBJ2-1; 13 bases line up with TRBD2. The V gene's germline CDR1 is SGHTA and CDR2 FQGNSA. The CDR3 contains 15 residues. J gave up 5 bases and V 4 bases, and 2 bases lay outside the gene matches. Complete variable domain (other parts from reference TRBV7-2 and TRBJ2-1): GAGVSQSPSNKVTEKGKDVELRCDPISGHTALYWYRQSLGQGLEFLIYFQGNSAPDKSGLPSDRFSAERTGGSVSTLTIQRTQQEDSAVYLCASSSGLAGHNEQFFGPGTRLTVL.